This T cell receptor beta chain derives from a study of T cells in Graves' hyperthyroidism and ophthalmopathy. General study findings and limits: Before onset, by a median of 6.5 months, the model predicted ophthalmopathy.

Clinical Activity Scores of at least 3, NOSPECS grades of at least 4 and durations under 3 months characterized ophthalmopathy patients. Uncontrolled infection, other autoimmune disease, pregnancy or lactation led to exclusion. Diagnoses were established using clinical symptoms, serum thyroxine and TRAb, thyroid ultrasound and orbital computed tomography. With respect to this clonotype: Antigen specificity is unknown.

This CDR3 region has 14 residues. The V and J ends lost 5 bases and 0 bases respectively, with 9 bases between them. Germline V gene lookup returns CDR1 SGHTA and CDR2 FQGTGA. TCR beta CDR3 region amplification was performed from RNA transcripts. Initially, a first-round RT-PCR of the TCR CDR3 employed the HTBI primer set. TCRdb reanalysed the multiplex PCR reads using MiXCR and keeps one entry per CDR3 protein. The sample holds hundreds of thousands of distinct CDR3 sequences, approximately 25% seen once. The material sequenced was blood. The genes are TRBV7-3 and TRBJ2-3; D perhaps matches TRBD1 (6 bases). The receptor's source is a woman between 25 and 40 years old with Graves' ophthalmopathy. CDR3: CASSPDRSTDTQYF. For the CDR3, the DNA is TGTGCCAGCAGCCCGGACAGAAGCACAGATACGCAGTATTTT.